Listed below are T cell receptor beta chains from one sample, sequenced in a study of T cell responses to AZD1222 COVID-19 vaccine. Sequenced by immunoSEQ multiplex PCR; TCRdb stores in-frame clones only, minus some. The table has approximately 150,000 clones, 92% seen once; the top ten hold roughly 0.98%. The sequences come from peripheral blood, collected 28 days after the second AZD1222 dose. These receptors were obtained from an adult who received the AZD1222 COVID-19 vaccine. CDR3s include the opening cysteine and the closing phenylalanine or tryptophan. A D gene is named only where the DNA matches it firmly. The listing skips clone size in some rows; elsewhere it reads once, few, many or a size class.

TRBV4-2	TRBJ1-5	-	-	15	TGTGCCAGCAGCCGGTGGGACGGCCCCAATCAGCCCCAGCATTTT	CASSRWDGPNQPQHF
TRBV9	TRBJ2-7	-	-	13	TGTGCCAGCAGCGTCTCAACGAGGGGCGAGCAGTACTTC	CASSVSTRGEQYF
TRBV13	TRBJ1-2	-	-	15	TGTGCCAGCAGCTTAGGTAACAGCGCAAACTATGGCTACACCTTC	CASSLGNSANYGYTF
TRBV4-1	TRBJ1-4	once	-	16	TGCGCCAGCAGCCAAGGGGTGCGAACGGTTAATGAAAAACTGTTTTTT	CASSQGVRTVNEKLFF
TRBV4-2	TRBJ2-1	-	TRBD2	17	TGTGCCAGCAGCCAAGCCAGCGGGGCCTCGGGCGCCAATGAGCAGTTCTTC	CASSQASGASGANEQFF
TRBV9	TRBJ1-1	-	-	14	TGTGCCAGCAGTAAGCGGGATAGAGATACTGAAGCTTTCTTT	CASSKRDRDTEAFF
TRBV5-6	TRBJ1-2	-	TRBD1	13	TGTGCCAGCAGCCGGGGACAGAACTATGGCTACACCTTC	CASSRGQNYGYTF
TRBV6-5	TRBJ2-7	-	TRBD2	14	TGTGCCACCCTAATGACTAGCGGGGGGTTTGAGCAGTACTTC	CATLMTSGGFEQYF
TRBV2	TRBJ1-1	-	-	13	TGTGCCAGCGGACGGGGGATGAACACTGAAGCTTTCTTT	CASGRGMNTEAFF
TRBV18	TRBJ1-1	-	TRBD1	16	TGTGCCAGCTCACCAACTCCGACAGGGATCAACACTGAAGCTTTCTTT	CASSPTPTGINTEAFF
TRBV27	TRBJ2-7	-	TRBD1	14	TGTGCCAGCAGTCTGACAGGGGATCCCTACGAGCAGTACTTC	CASSLTGDPYEQYF
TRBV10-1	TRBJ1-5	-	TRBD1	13	TGCGCCAGCAACCAGGGGGCTGTTCAGCCCCAGCATTTT	CASNQGAVQPQHF
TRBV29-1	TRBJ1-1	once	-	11	TGCAGCTCGGAGGGGGGCACTGAAGCTTTCTTT	CSSEGGTEAFF
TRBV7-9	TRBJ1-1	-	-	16	TGTGCCAGCAGCTTATCGGGGCAGGGGCCGAACACTGAAGCTTTCTTT	CASSLSGQGPNTEAFF
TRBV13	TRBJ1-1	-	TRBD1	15	TGTGCCAGCAGCCCCCGGGACAGGGGTTTCGCTGAAGCTTTCTTT	CASSPRDRGFAEAFF
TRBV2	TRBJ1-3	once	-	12	TGTGCCAGCACCTCGCAGGGATACACCATATATTTT	CASTSQGYTIYF
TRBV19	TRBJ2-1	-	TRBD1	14	TGTGCCAGTAGTATAGAGGGACAGCTCAATGAGCAGTTCTTC	CASSIEGQLNEQFF
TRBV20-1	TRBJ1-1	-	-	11	TGCAGTGCCAGATTAAACACTGAAGCTTTCTTT	CSARLNTEAFF
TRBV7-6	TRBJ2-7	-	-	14	TGTGCCAGCAGCAGCTTGGCTTCAACCTACGAGCAGTACTTC	CASSSLASTYEQYF
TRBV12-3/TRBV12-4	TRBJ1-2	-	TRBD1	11	TGTGCTAGCGGGACAGCGTATGGCTACACCTTC	CASGTAYGYTF
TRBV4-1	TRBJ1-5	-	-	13	TGCGCCAGCAGCCAAGATCAAGTCCAGCCCCAGCATTTT	CASSQDQVQPQHF
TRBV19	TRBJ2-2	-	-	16	TGTGCCAGTAGTATCGCGTTGGGGGGCACGACCGGGGAGCTGTTTTTT	CASSIALGGTTGELFF
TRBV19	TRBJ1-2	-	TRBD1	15	TGTGCCAGTAGTATTTGGGGACAGGGGATCTATGGCTACACCTTC	CASSIWGQGIYGYTF
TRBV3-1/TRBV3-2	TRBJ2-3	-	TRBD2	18	TGTGCCAGCAGCCCTCTGACTAGCGGGGGGGCCCACACAGATACGCAGTATTTT	CASSPLTSGGAHTDTQYF
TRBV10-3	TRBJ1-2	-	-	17	TGTGCCATCAGTGATTGGGGGTCTAAGGACATTAACTATGGCTACACCTTC	CAISDWGSKDINYGYTF
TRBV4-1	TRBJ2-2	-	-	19	TGCGCCAGCAGCCCCGACCTGACACTGTCACTAACTGTAACCGGGGAGCTGTTTTTT	CASSPDLTLSLTVTGELFF
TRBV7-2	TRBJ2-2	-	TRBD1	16	TGTGCCAGCAGCTTAGTCTACAGGGGGGACACCGGGGAGCTGTTTTTT	CASSLVYRGDTGELFF
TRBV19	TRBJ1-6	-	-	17	TGTGCCAGTAGTATCGATTGGGGGAGTATACGGGATTCACCCCTCCACTTT	CASSIDWGSIRDSPLHF
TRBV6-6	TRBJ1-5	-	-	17	TGTGCCAGCAGTCGTACGGGGACGGGTTTTGGCAATCAGCCCCAGCATTTT	CASSRTGTGFGNQPQHF
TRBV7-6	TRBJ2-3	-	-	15	TGTGCCAGCAGCCTAGTGGGGGGCTCGGTGGATACGCAGTATTTT	CASSLVGGSVDTQYF
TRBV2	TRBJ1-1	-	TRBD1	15	TGTGCCAGCAGTCCGGACAGGTTTGCGAACACTGAAGCTTTCTTT	CASSPDRFANTEAFF
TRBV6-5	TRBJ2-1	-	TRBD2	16	TGTGCCAGCAGTTACTCCCTAGCGGGGACCTACAATGAGCAGTTCTTC	CASSYSLAGTYNEQFF
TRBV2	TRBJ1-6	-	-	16	TGTGCCAGCAGTGAAAGAGGGCTCCATAATAATTCACCCCTCCACTTT	CASSERGLHNNSPLHF
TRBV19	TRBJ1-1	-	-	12	TGTGCCAGTAGTCAGCAGAACACTGAAGCTTTCTTT	CASSQQNTEAFF
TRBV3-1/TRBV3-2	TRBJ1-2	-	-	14	TGTGCCAGCAGCCGGGCGGCAGGGAACGATGGCTACACCTTC	CASSRAAGNDGYTF
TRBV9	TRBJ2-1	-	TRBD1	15	TGTGCCAGCAGCAGTCCGGGACAGGGGGTGAATGAGCAGTTCTTC	CASSSPGQGVNEQFF
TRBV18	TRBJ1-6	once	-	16	TGTGCCAGCTCACCACGGAGTAGGTCCTATAATTCACCCCTCCACTTT	CASSPRSRSYNSPLHF
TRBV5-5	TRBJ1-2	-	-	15	TGTGCCAGCAGCCCATACGCGGGGGTTGGGTATGGCTACACCTTC	CASSPYAGVGYGYTF
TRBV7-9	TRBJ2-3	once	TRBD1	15	TGTGCCAGCAGCCCCGGACAGGGAGTCACAGATACGCAGTATTTT	CASSPGQGVTDTQYF
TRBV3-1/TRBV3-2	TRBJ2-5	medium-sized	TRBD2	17	TGTGCCAGCAGCCTTACGACGACTAGCGGGGGAAGTGAGACCCAGTACTTC	CASSLTTTSGGSETQYF
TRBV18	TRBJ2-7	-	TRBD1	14	TGTGCCAGCTCTTTTGGACAGGGGGCAGGGGAGCAGTACTTC	CASSFGQGAGEQYF
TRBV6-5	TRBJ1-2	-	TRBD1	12	TGTGCCAGCAGTCAACAGGGGAATGGCTACACCTTC	CASSQQGNGYTF
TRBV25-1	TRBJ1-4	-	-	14	TGTGCCAGCAGTGAGGGACGGACTAATGAAAAACTGTTTTTT	CASSEGRTNEKLFF
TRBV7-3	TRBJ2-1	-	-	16	TGTGCCAGCAGCCATGGACTGTCCGGGTCCTACAATGAGCAGTTCTTC	CASSHGLSGSYNEQFF
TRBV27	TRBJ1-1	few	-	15	TGTGCCAGCAGTTTATCAGGGGGGTTGAACACTGAAGCTTTCTTT	CASSLSGGLNTEAFF
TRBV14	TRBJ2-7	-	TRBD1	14	TGTGCCAGCAGATCCTGGGACAGGCCCTACGAGCAGTACTTC	CASRSWDRPYEQYF
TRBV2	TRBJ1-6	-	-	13	TGTGCCAGCAGGGAGGGTAACAATTCACCCCTCCACTTT	CASREGNNSPLHF
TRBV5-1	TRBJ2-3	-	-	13	TGCGCCAGCAGCTTATCAGGGCCAGATACGCAGTATTTT	CASSLSGPDTQYF
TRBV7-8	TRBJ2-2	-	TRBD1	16	TGTGCCAGCAGGCCCCGACAGGGTGGGAACACCGGGGAGCTGTTTTTT	CASRPRQGGNTGELFF
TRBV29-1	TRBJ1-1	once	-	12	TGCAGCGTTGAAAAACTGAACACTGAAGCTTTCTTT	CSVEKLNTEAFF
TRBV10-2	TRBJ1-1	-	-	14	TGCGCCAGCAGTGAGGTCAGGGAGAACACTGAAGCTTTCTTT	CASSEVRENTEAFF
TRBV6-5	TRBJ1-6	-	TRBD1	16	TGTGCCAGCAGTTACCGGGCAGGGGGCGATAATTCACCCCTCCACTTT	CASSYRAGGDNSPLHF